This is a list of T cell receptor beta chains from one sample in a study of CDR3 diversity in severe acne. TCRdb fed the PCR reads into MiXCR, producing one record per CDR3 protein. The repertoire holds approximately 90,000 distinct CDR3 sequences, with about 49% as singletons. Sequenced: blood. The origin of the receptors is a male donor with severe acne vulgaris. Both conserved end residues are part of each CDR3.

J gene: TRBJ2-1
V gene: TRBV20-1
CDR3 protein: CSASLDRDYNEQFF

J gene: TRBJ1-5
V gene: TRBV25-1
CDR3 protein: CASSDLSQGQPQHF

J gene: TRBJ2-5
V gene: TRBV4-2
CDR3 protein: CASSPSGLAGGLETQYF

J gene: TRBJ2-3
V gene: TRBV2
CDR3 protein: CASKNTDTQYF

J gene: TRBJ1-6
V gene: TRBV20-1
CDR3 protein: CSAREPGQPYNSPLHF

J gene: TRBJ2-5
V gene: TRBV9
CDR3 protein: CASSVGTRPWETQYF

J gene: TRBJ2-1
V gene: TRBV6-5
CDR3 protein: CASRVGTGGSYNEQFF

J gene: TRBJ2-5
V gene: TRBV24-1
CDR3 protein: CATSKPEGETQYF

J gene: TRBJ2-1
V gene: TRBV20-1
CDR3 protein: CSATPDSGRAYNEQFF

J gene: TRBJ2-3
V gene: TRBV9
CDR3 protein: CASSVTDFREAHTQYF

J gene: TRBJ2-3
V gene: TRBV6-2/TRBV6-3
CDR3 protein: CASSPRQDKDTQYF

J gene: TRBJ2-5
V gene: TRBV20-1
CDR3 protein: CSAHGLARETQYF

J gene: TRBJ2-7
V gene: TRBV29-1
CDR3 protein: CSVDGLGTGELYF

J gene: TRBJ2-1
V gene: TRBV24-1
CDR3 protein: CATSDLPGQGSYNEQFF

J gene: TRBJ1-2
V gene: TRBV20-1
CDR3 protein: CSARDVQDGYTF

J gene: TRBJ1-1
V gene: TRBV20-1
CDR3 protein: CSVPGQGSTEAFF

J gene: TRBJ2-7
V gene: TRBV7-2
CDR3 protein: CASSLEGTGVYEQYF

J gene: TRBJ1-1
V gene: TRBV20-1
CDR3 protein: CSAFGTGTGTEAFF

J gene: TRBJ2-7
V gene: TRBV6-4
CDR3 protein: CASGEREGSYEQCF

J gene: TRBJ2-7
V gene: TRBV10-3
CDR3 protein: CAISDKLTGDAYSYEQYF

J gene: TRBJ2-5
V gene: TRBV7-9
CDR3 protein: CASSLGIAPIQETQYF

J gene: TRBJ1-5
V gene: TRBV19
CDR3 protein: CASSMGQRDQPQHF

J gene: NA
V gene: TRBV15
CDR3 protein: CATSESLSKTQYF

J gene: TRBJ1-2
V gene: TRBV20-1
CDR3 protein: CSARDPDMGYGYTF

J gene: TRBJ1-1
V gene: TRBV6-5
CDR3 protein: CASSYRRGTEAFF

J gene: TRBJ1-1
V gene: TRBV28
CDR3 protein: CASSLMLRAQGRGAFF

J gene: TRBJ1-1
V gene: TRBV15
CDR3 protein: CATSRAGNTEAFF

J gene: TRBJ2-3
V gene: TRBV20-1
CDR3 protein: CSASSSPIHPDTQYF

J gene: TRBJ1-2
V gene: TRBV12-3/TRBV12-4
CDR3 protein: CASSRDYGYTF